These 19 T cell receptor beta chains were all obtained from the same sample, sequenced in a study of T cell responses to AZD1222 COVID-19 vaccine. Sequencing used immunoSEQ multiplex PCR; TCRdb keeps in-frame clones, though not all of them. The sample has 140,000 to 150,000 clones; over 90% are singletons. Sequencing used peripheral blood, obtained on day 0 of AZD1222 vaccination. The receptors shown here come from an adult in good health.

The count of this clone is one. J is TRBJ2-2 and V is TRBV19; 11 nucleotides line up with TRBD2. The CDR3 covers 16 residues. Per the germline V gene, CDR1 is LNHDA and CDR2 is SQIVND (reference sequence). V dropped 4 bases and J dropped 4; count of bases not matched to a gene: 5. The CDR3 loop reads CASSTLTSGATGELFF. CDR3 nucleotides: TGTGCCAGTAGTACGTTGACTAGCGGGGCCACCGGGGAGCTGTTTTTT. Using reference TRBV19 and TRBJ2-2 for the parts outside the CDR3, the full variable domain is DGGITQSPKYLFRKEGQNVTLSCEQNLNHDAMYWYRQDPGQGLRLIYYSQIVNDFQKGDIAEGYSVSREKKESFPLTVTSAQKNPTAFYLCASSTLTSGATGELFFGEGSRLTVL.

The chain uses TRBV5-4 and TRBJ2-1, with 7 bases that match TRBD1. With 0 bases clipped from V and 4 bases from J, the junction kept 4 bases outside the gene matches. CDR1 SGHNT and CDR2 YYREEE come from the germline V gene (reference sequence). The CDR3 runs to 15 residues. Written as DNA, the CDR3 is TGTGCCAGCAGCTTGGAGACAGGGTTTTACAATGAGCAGTTCTTC. Its translation: CASSLETGFYNEQFF. Complete variable domain (other parts from reference TRBV5-4 and TRBJ2-1): ETGVTQSPTHLIKTRGQQVTLRCSSQSGHNTVSWYQQALGQGPQFIFQYYREEENGRGNFPPRFSGLQFPNYSSELNVNALELDDSALYLCASSLETGFYNEQFFGPGTRLTVL.

The rearrangement joins TRBV19 to TRBJ1-2; a possible D gene is TRBD1 (5 bases). The CDR3 consists of 15 residues. V was shortened by 5 bases and J by 5 bases, with 18 bases between the two germline ends. Germline values: CDR1 LNHDA, CDR2 SQIVND (reference sequence). The CDR3 protein is CASSETGRRWYGYTF. CDR3 in DNA: TGTGCCAGTAGTGAAACAGGCCGACGGTGGTATGGCTACACCTTC.

The chain recombines TRBV30 with TRBJ2-2; tentative D call: TRBD1 (6 bases). Germline V lookup: CDR1 GTSNPN, CDR2 SVGIG (reference sequence). Trimming took 3 bases from V and 1 from J, leaving 9 bases between them. This CDR3 region has 14 residues. CDR3 amino acids: CAWSGTLNTGELFF. The CDR3 DNA follows: TGTGCCTGGAGCGGGACACTGAACACCGGGGAGCTGTTTTTT.

The chain recombines TRBV6-5 with TRBJ2-1, with D possibly called TRBD1 or TRBD2 (5 bases each). With 0 bases removed from V and 16 bases from J, the gap between germline ends came to 16 bases. The CDR3 contains 13 residues. Per germline, CDR1 MNHEY and CDR2 SVGAGI. The CDR3 bases are TGTGCCAGCAGTTACTCTGCTATAGGGGAGAGATTCTTC. As protein: CASSYSAIGERFF.

The chain couples TRBV29-1 to TRBJ1-2; D ambiguous. Germline CDR1 SQVTM, CDR2 ANQGSEA. V lost 2 bases, J lost 2 bases, and 9 bases lay in between. The CDR3 consists of 13 residues. CDR3 residues: CSVELSRNYGYTF. CDR3 bases: TGCAGCGTTGAACTATCCAGGAACTATGGCTACACCTTC.

This clone was found a few times. The CDR3 DNA reads TGTGCCAGTAGTAGGCACTTGGACGGGCACGGAAACACCATATATTTT. It is translated as CASSRHLDGHGNTIYF. The chain joins TRBV19 to TRBJ1-3; D gene unclear. Germline V gene sequence: CDR1 LNHDA, CDR2 SQIVND (reference sequence). Trimming stripped 4 bases from V and 4 bases from J, with 17 bases between. The CDR3 loop spans 16 amino acids.

V usage is TRBV27 and J usage is TRBJ1-4; D is possibly TRBD1 (5 bases). Germline lookup yields CDR1 MNHEY and CDR2 SMNVEV (reference sequence). V was clipped by 2 bases and J by 8 bases, with 12 bases between them. The CDR3 runs 14 residues. The CDR3: CASSLQGEGEKLFF. In DNA, the CDR3 is TGTGCCAGCAGTTTACAAGGGGAAGGGGAAAAACTGTTTTTT.

The rearrangement links TRBV6-5 to TRBJ2-5, with 9 bases lining up with TRBD1. V shed 6 bases, J shed 2 bases, and the junction held 7 bases outside the gene matches. The CDR3 is 15 residues long. Germline lookup yields CDR1 MNHEY and CDR2 SVGAGI. CDR3 region: CASRQTGTGQETQYF. CDR3 sequence (DNA): TGTGCCAGCAGACAGACCGGGACAGGGCAAGAGACCCAGTACTTC.

CDR3 in amino acids: CASSLFTDGLNTEAFF. In nucleotides, the CDR3 is TGTGCCAGCAGTTTATTTACCGACGGACTGAACACTGAAGCTTTCTTT. The rearrangement uses TRBV28 and TRBJ1-1; no reliable D call. The germline V and J ends were trimmed by 1 base and 0 bases, with 12 bases remaining between them. CDR1 and CDR2 from the germline V gene are MDHEN and SYDVKM. There are 16 residues in the CDR3.

CDR3 in amino acids: CASSSGQGNTIYF. For the CDR3, the DNA is TGTGCCAGCAGCTCGGGACAGGGAAACACCATATATTTT. The J gene is TRBJ1-3, the V gene TRBV2; 7 bases are a match to TRBD1. The CDR3 is made up of 13 amino acids. Germline CDR1 is SNHLY and CDR2 is FYNNEI. The V and J ends lost 6 bases and 4 bases, in that order; junction bases with no gene match: 3.

This sequence joins TRBV2 and TRBJ1-6; D may be TRBD1 (5 bases). The V gene lost 3 bases and the J gene lost 7 bases, with 10 bases spanning the gap. The CDR3 is made up of 14 amino acids. Germline lookup yields CDR1 SNHLY and CDR2 FYNNEI. CDR3 sequence: CASSDWGGNSPLHF. CDR3 bases: TGTGCCAGCAGTGATTGGGGGGGGAATTCACCCCTCCACTTT.

This chain uses TRBV9 with TRBJ1-5; weak D call: TRBD1 (5 bases). From germline, CDR1 is SGDLS and CDR2 YYNGEE. V lost 0 bases to trimming and J lost 4 bases, with 8 bases between them. The length of the CDR3 is 14 residues. The CDR3 DNA reads TGTGCCAGCAGCGTAGATGCAGGGAATCAGCCCCAGCATTTT. Translation gives CASSVDAGNQPQHF.

The rearrangement joins TRBV10-1 to TRBJ2-2; perhaps D is TRBD1 or TRBD2 (5 bases each). In germline, CDR1 is WNHNN, CDR2 SYGVQD (reference sequence). The CDR3 sequence is 14 residues long. Trimming left V 1 base short and J 6 bases short, with 9 bases between. The CDR3 region is CASSEFRGAGELFF. The CDR3 DNA is TGCGCCAGCAGTGAGTTCAGAGGGGCCGGGGAGCTGTTTTTT.

The genes are TRBV11-2 and TRBJ2-7; D is ambiguous. The V and J ends lost 1 base and 2 bases respectively, with 12 bases between them. In germline, CDR1 is SGHAT, CDR2 FQNNGV. This CDR3 contains 15 residues. CDR3 loop: CASSLGTPGTYEQYF. The CDR3 nucleotides are TGTGCCAGCAGCTTAGGAACCCCCGGAACCTACGAGCAGTACTTC. The full variable domain, in which reference TRBV11-2 and TRBJ2-7 provide the parts outside the CDR3, is EAGVAQSPRYKIIEKRQSVAFWCNPISGHATLYWYQQILGQGPKLLIQFQNNGVVDDSQLPKDRFSAERLKGVDSTLKIQPAKLEDSAVYLCASSLGTPGTYEQYFGPGTRLTVT.

The J gene is TRBJ1-5, the V gene TRBV24-1; D ambiguous. Germline assignment: CDR1 KGHDR and CDR2 SFDVKD. Trimming left V 5 bases short and J 2 bases short, with 6 bases between. The CDR3 sequence is 13 residues long. In nucleotides, the CDR3 is TGTGCCACCAGTGTAGACGGCAATCAGCCCCAGCATTTT. It codes for CATSVDGNQPQHF.

V usage is TRBV5-1 and J usage is TRBJ2-2; D gene unclear. CDR3 length: 14 amino acids. Germline CDR1 reads SGHRS; CDR2 reads YFSETQ. V lost 4 bases and J 5 bases, leaving 12 bases between the germline ends. CDR3 residues: CASSRSTVTGELFF. CDR3 DNA: TGCGCCAGCAGCCGTAGTACAGTTACCGGGGAGCTGTTTTTT.

The chain has TRBV19 and TRBJ1-5; 11 positions match TRBD1. Trimming at V came to 3 bases and at J to 5 bases, leaving 3 bases not matched to a gene. The CDR3 is made up of 15 amino acids. The germline gives CDR1 LNHDA, CDR2 SQIVND (reference sequence). This CDR3 is CASSIRDRGDQPQHF. The CDR3 DNA is TGTGCCAGTAGTATCCGGGACAGGGGGGATCAGCCCCAGCATTTT.

This clone came up once. This chain uses TRBV6-5 with TRBJ2-7; perhaps TRBD1 as D (5 bases). This CDR3 region has 13 residues. Germline V gene data show CDR1 as MNHEY and CDR2 as SVGAGI. V lost 10 bases to trimming and J lost 2 bases, with 15 bases between them. This CDR3 reads CATRQNFPYEQYF. The CDR3 DNA follows: TGTGCCACTAGACAGAACTTCCCCTACGAGCAGTACTTC.